This T cell receptor (beta chain) was recorded in a study of patients and donors after allogeneic stem cell transplantation. TCRdb itself ran the RT-PCR reads through MiXCR, one entry per CDR3 protein. The table records about a million distinct CDR3 sequences, over 15% of them present only once. In its sample, this clonotype was seen a few times. Germline lookup yields CDR1 DFQATT and CDR2 SNEGSKA (reference sequence). The ends lost 7 bases at V and 7 bases at J; junction bases unmatched: 10. This CDR3 region has 14 residues. V usage is TRBV20-1 and J usage is TRBJ2-1, with 10 positions matching TRBD2. The sample consisted of blood, either unsorted or a sorted T cell fraction (not recorded which). The TCR originated in a human donor who was either an allogeneic HSCT recipient or a stem cell or donor lymphocyte infusion donor (not recorded which). It is not recorded whose cells these are; they may come from a transplant donor. This CDR3 reads CSGKRGGKGNEQFF. CDR3 DNA sequence: TGCAGTGGAAAGCGGGGGGGCAAAGGAAATGAGCAGTTCTTC.